The T cell receptor beta chain described here comes from a study of cytomegalovirus exposure and HLA in healthy donors (dated by TCRdb to between 2016 and 2019). Background on the whole study: An earlier analysis of 587 of the donors reported 276 Gb of sequence data and 90 million to 120 million unique TCR beta sequences obtained from some 170 million T cells. The study aimed to test whether signatures of past pathogen exposure could be identified by cataloging public T cell receptors. Both class I and class II loci were covered by HLA typing, at four-digit resolution. To predict cytomegalovirus infection status, the study combined high-throughput TCR immunosequencing, statistical association of individual TCRs with disease status, and machine learning. A later genetic analysis took genome-wide SNP genotypes for about three fifths of the roughly 670 donors and used that subset as a discovery cohort. An early release that covered roughly 600 HLA-typed donors contained approximately 300 gigabases of sequencing data and 70 million to 100 million unique TCR sequences. In an earlier analysis of roughly 600 of the donors, high-throughput TCR beta sequencing was used to judge whether each TCR beta V gene segment behaved as functional or pseudogenic. A separate validation cohort of about 110 different subjects was used in addition to the approximately 670-subject first cohort. Donor age, sex, ethnicity and CMV serostatus were compiled alongside the repertoire data. Rather than drawing on any new phenotypic data, the later analysis identified candidate immune exposures from TCR beta sequences and the way those sequences occurred across donors. Typing coverage varied by locus: roughly 629-640 donors for A, B, C, DRB1 and DQB1; approximately 500 for DQA1; approximately 610 for DPA1; 450 to 480 for DPB1. Among around 400 genotyped donors of the cohort, an average of about 240,000 unique TCR beta nucleotide sequences was sequenced per donor, of which about 18% were non-productive. Of the 398 genotyped donors, less than 90% were placed in the genetic ancestry cluster associated with self-reported Caucasian donors. All discovery cohort repertoires had been generated using a single sequencing platform. The T cell repertoires of under 700 subjects were profiled by immunosequencing and related to cytomegalovirus serostatus. A later analysis re-analyzed previously published TCR beta repertoires from roughly 600 donors and added high-resolution HLA genotyping to study TCR occurrence patterns. Because of strong linkage in the cohort, roughly five DR-DQ haplotypes were treated as single units for association and clustering. The investigation overall reported the following: Linkage disequilibrium might explain the correlated functional status among segregating V segments, but an unknown experimental factor could not be excluded. Cytomegalovirus status was reported to be diagnosed by the classifier with high specificity and sensitivity in both the original and validation cohorts. Because the 87-base-pair reads could not distinguish some IMGT-functional V segments, including TRBV6-2 and TRBV6-3, those segments were excluded. A later analysis found that HLA-associated TCR beta chains were more clonally expanded and had lower generation probabilities than equally common non-associated chains. The only immune exposure information available for the cohort was CMV serostatus. A later analysis reported that several top co-occurrence clusters appeared linked to parvovirus B19, influenza, CMV and Epstein-Barr virus. In vitro tests confirmed that a few of the cytomegalovirus-associated TCR beta chains recognize cytomegalovirus antigens. A later analysis found that most CMV-associated TCR beta chains appeared HLA-restricted, with HLA associations seemingly driven largely by CMV exposure. Most TCR sequences were seen in very few donors, while some public TCRs were found in many individuals. Presence/absence analyses assumed roughly uniform sequencing depth across donors, an assumption that may not hold. When HLA alleles, especially DR and DQ, strongly co-occurred, attributing TCR associations to individual alleles was difficult. In this cohort, only TCR beta chains were sequenced, and detectable features were limited by the absence of alpha or paired-chain data. In a later genetic analysis, fewer N-insertions in productive TCRs were reported among donors in an Asian-associated ancestry cluster than the roughly 700-donor mean. A later genetic analysis associated a missense DCLRE1C variant with V-gene and J-gene trimming of TCR beta chains, and an independent cohort replicated the association. A further reported finding was that TCR beta sequences accurately predicted the HLA-A and HLA-B alleles for most subjects in the first cohort. Because counts were too low, 15 or so rarely observed V segments, including chromosome 9 orphons, were excluded from the earlier analysis of fewer than 650 of the donors. According to the authors, the approach could potentially be generalized to other disease states and immunological phenotypes. Specific HLA alleles were associated with over 15,000 TCR beta sequences at a false discovery rate of 0.05 in a later analysis. In a later analysis, TCR association rates were found to vary across HLA loci, with the most associated TCRs seen for DRB1 alleles and the fewest for HLA-C alleles. A cluster of highly shared sequence variants was judged likely to be a technical artifact of the sequencing pipeline. A total of fewer than 200 TCR beta chains were listed by the study as associated with cytomegalovirus. Because some donors lacked HLA typing at each locus, the association tests relied only on the typed subset. An earlier analysis of roughly 570 of the donors showed that most TCR beta V segments appeared in productive rearrangements either about 87% or about 30% of the time, which broadly matched IMGT annotations.

Library method: the immunoSEQ multiplex PCR assay. For the multiplex PCR, a mixture combining 60 forward primers for TCR Vbeta segments and 13 reverse primers for TCR Jbeta segments was used. The CDR3 region of rearranged TCR beta genes was amplified from genomic DNA with a multiplex PCR assay. On the Illumina HiSeq System, the amplified TCR beta libraries were sequenced as 87-base-pair reads. The study's processing was this. A later analysis tallied approximately 87 million unique TCR beta chains across the 666 repertoires, and approximately 9.9 million of those chains were shared by two or more donors. To remove PCR and sequencing errors, raw reads were error-corrected and collapsed into unique sequences using a nearest-neighbor algorithm that merged closely related sequences. Alignment of CDR3 sequences to IMGT reference sequences was used to assign V, D and J gene segments. For a sequence to be retained, a match of at least six nucleotides was required to both a V gene segment and a J gene segment. A rearrangement counted as productive if the CDR3 had no stop codons and remained in frame with V and J, and every other rearrangement counted as non-productive. Following IMGT convention, CDR3 was defined as the stretch from the second conserved V-encoded cysteine to the conserved J-encoded phenylalanine. In an earlier analysis of more than 550 of the donors, sequences lacking an unambiguous match to a single V gene segment were excluded. In an earlier analysis of some 590 of the donors, a V segment was called functional when productive rearrangements were above 56.7%, and segregating when the standard deviation between donors exceeded 5%. A statistical classification framework was developed to diagnose cytomegalovirus status using the catalog of TCR beta chain sequences. A later analysis assigned V and J genes by comparing TCR nucleotide sequences with IMGT/GENE-DB human TR gene sequences. Using the TCRdist pipeline, a later analysis assigned CDR3 sequences along with most-parsimonious VDJ recombination scenarios. In a later analysis, every TCR beta chain was defined by the combination of its CDR3 amino acid sequence and its V-gene family, and reads without a unique V-gene family were dropped. As a way to deal with suspected cross-contamination and a sequencing artifact, a later analysis dropped approximately 590 nucleotide sequences that were highly shared and had low generation probability. For each public chain, a later analysis derived a clonal expansion index from normalized ranks of inferred template counts within each repertoire. Generation probabilities in a later analysis came from a VDJ recombination model fitted to out-of-frame rearrangements, and those results were checked against IGoR. In a later analysis, hypergeometric tests were used to score TCR-TCR, TCR-HLA and TCR-CMV co-occurrence, with a repertoire-size bias correction applied to TCR pairs. To estimate false discovery rates, a later analysis permuted the HLA or CMV assignments 20 times. In a later analysis, co-occurring TCRs were grouped using DBSCAN, with TCRdist sequence similarity added in when clustering inside HLA-allele-positive subsets. Repertoires with fewer than 30,000 or more than 120,000 public chains, plus five repertoires with anomalous nucleotide sharing, were excluded from co-occurrence clustering. In its TCRdb copy, this immuneACCESS table keeps in-frame sequences only and misses some clones. Where compared with another copy, unresolved V genes explain less than half of these, and the others have no known cause. The DNA was the basis for D and trimming; V, J and clone size are from that table. Across this sample there are 100,000 or so clones, with roughly 80% seen only once. The ten biggest clones cover approximately 8.6% of the sample.

Comments on this clone: Its antigen specificity is not known. Base qualities were left out, and no much larger clone turns up one base away.

The germline V gene yields SNHLY for CDR1 and FYNNEI for CDR2. From its cysteine to its phenylalanine, the CDR3 spans 15 amino acids. The read is trimmed to its CDR3 DNA, 45 bases read in frame from base 1. For this chain, trimming is 3 bases at the V end and 6 bases at the J end, and the number of junction bases without a gene match is 6. In total, approximately 610 healthy bone marrow donors made up the cohort. All cohort members were sampled while nominally healthy, although unrecorded immune exposures were likely present. The donor tested CMV seropositive and was one of the 289 seropositive cohort members. A peripheral blood sample was provided by each donor, and peripheral blood mononuclear cells were used for TCR beta sequencing. The Qiagen DNeasy Blood Extraction Kit was used to extract genomic DNA from the blood cell samples.

Recombination connected TRBV2 to TRBJ2-7, with 12 bases aligning to TRBD2. Sequences were obtained from PBMCs. The TCR was taken from a woman aged 35 to 49 in good health and CMV-seropositive. DNA sequence: TGTGCCAGCAGTGAGCCTAGCGGGGGGGCCCGCGAGCAGTACTTC. Protein translation: CASSEPSGGAREQYF.